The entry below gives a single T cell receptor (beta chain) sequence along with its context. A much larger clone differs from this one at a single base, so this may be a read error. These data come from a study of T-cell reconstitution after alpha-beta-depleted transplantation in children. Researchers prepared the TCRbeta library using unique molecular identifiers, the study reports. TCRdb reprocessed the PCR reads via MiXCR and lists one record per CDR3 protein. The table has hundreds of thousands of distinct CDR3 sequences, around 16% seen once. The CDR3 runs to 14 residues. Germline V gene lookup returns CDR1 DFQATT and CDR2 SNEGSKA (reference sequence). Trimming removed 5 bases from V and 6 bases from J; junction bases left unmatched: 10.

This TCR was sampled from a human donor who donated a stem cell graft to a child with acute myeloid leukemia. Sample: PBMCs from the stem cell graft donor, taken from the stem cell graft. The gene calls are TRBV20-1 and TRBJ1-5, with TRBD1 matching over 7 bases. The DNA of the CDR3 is TGCAGTGCTGAGGGCCAGGGGGGAGGTCAGCCCCAGCATTTT. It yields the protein CSAEGQGGGQPQHF.